This is a list of T cell receptor beta chains from one sample in a study of OX40 agonist ivuxolimab in advanced cancers. Method: immunoSEQ multiplex PCR; TCRdb's copy keeps in-frame clones and lacks some. The table records about 95,000 clones, roughly 89% of them present only once. The sequencing here drew on CD4+ or CD8+ T cells sorted from blood, taken in a trial of the OX40 agonist ivuxolimab. These receptors all stem from an adult with an advanced solid tumor such as melanoma, head and neck, liver or kidney cancer. Each CDR3 is given with its conserved first and last residue. The order of the fields is V gene, J gene, clone size, D gene, CDR3 DNA, CDR3 protein. D genes are given only for firm matches. Size is omitted from some rows. Given values are once, few, many or a class for expanded clones.

V: TRBV5-4
J: TRBJ1-2
size: .
D: .
DNA: TGTGCCAGCAGCCCGAGGGACGGGGAAGGGCATGGCTACACCTTC
CDR3: CASSPRDGEGHGYTF

V: TRBV4-2
J: TRBJ1-5
size: .
D: TRBD1
DNA: TGTGCCAGCAGCCAAACCTCGACAGGGGGCAAAAGGCCCCAGCATTTT
CDR3: CASSQTSTGGKRPQHF

V: TRBV7-6
J: TRBJ1-1
size: .
D: TRBD1
DNA: TGTGCCAGCAGCTTGGGGACAGGGGCTGAAGCTTTCTTT
CDR3: CASSLGTGAEAFF

V: TRBV2
J: TRBJ2-7
size: .
D: .
DNA: TGTGCCAGCAGTGTGAAGTACTACTCCTACGAGCAGTACTTC
CDR3: CASSVKYYSYEQYF

V: TRBV27
J: TRBJ1-2
size: .
D: .
DNA: TGTGCCAGCAGTTTCCCCCGGGGCCGCGGTGGCTACACCTTC
CDR3: CASSFPRGRGGYTF

V: TRBV29-1
J: TRBJ1-1
size: .
D: .
DNA: TGCAGCGTTGAGGGCAGGGGGAACACTGAAGCTTTCTTT
CDR3: CSVEGRGNTEAFF

V: TRBV19
J: TRBJ2-7
size: once
D: .
DNA: TGTGCCAGCTCCGGGGACACTACCTACGAGCAGTACTTC
CDR3: CASSGDTTYEQYF

V: TRBV28
J: TRBJ1-2
size: .
D: TRBD1
DNA: TGTGCCAGCAGTCCCTCCGACAGGGGGGGCTATGGCTACACCTTC
CDR3: CASSPSDRGGYGYTF

V: TRBV5-4
J: TRBJ2-7
size: few
D: TRBD1
DNA: TGTGCCAGCAGCCGACAGGGGGGCTCCTACGAGCAGTACTTC
CDR3: CASSRQGGSYEQYF

V: TRBV27
J: TRBJ2-2
size: .
D: TRBD2
DNA: TGTGCCAGCAGGCTAGCGGGGGGACTTAACACCGGGGAGCTGTTTTTT
CDR3: CASRLAGGLNTGELFF

V: TRBV27
J: TRBJ1-2
size: .
D: .
DNA: TGTGCCAGCAGATCAGGGAACGGCTACACCTTC
CDR3: CASRSGNGYTF

V: TRBV30
J: TRBJ1-5
size: .
D: .
DNA: TGTGCCTGGGGCGGGGGCCGGGGGCCCCAGCATTTT
CDR3: CAWGGGRGPQHF

V: TRBV5-1
J: TRBJ2-7
size: .
D: TRBD2
DNA: TGCGCCAGCAGCCTGGGACTAGCGGAAATTTACGAGCAGTACTTC
CDR3: CASSLGLAEIYEQYF

V: TRBV28
J: TRBJ2-3
size: .
D: .
DNA: TGTGCCAGCGTGAAGGGACCAGATACGCAGTATTTT
CDR3: CASVKGPDTQYF

V: TRBV15
J: TRBJ1-2
size: .
D: .
DNA: TGTGCCACCCGAAATTTCGAGGGGGAAGCGGGTGGCTACACCTTC
CDR3: CATRNFEGEAGGYTF

V: TRBV7-2
J: TRBJ2-2
size: .
D: TRBD2
DNA: TGTGCCAGCAGCACCCAGGGAGGGAGCACCGGGGAGCTGTTTTTT
CDR3: CASSTQGGSTGELFF

V: TRBV7-2
J: TRBJ2-3
size: few
D: TRBD1
DNA: TGTGCCAGCAGCTTTGACAGGGGCATCACAGATACGCAGTATTTT
CDR3: CASSFDRGITDTQYF

V: TRBV7-9
J: TRBJ1-3
size: few
D: .
DNA: TGTGCCAGCAGCTCTAGAGGAAACACCATATATTTT
CDR3: CASSSRGNTIYF

V: TRBV6-1
J: TRBJ2-3
size: .
D: TRBD1
DNA: TGTGCCATCCAGGACAGGGTTACCACAGATACGCAGTATTTT
CDR3: CAIQDRVTTDTQYF

V: TRBV7-2
J: TRBJ2-7
size: .
D: .
DNA: TGTGCCAGCAGCTCCCTTTGGGGCCCCTACGAGCAGTACTTC
CDR3: CASSSLWGPYEQYF

V: TRBV6-1
J: TRBJ1-4
size: once
D: .
DNA: TGTGCCAGCCTGTTGGGGACGGGGTGGGAAAAACTGTTTTTT
CDR3: CASLLGTGWEKLFF

V: TRBV11-3
J: TRBJ1-2
size: .
D: .
DNA: TGTGCCAGCAGCCCACACCTTAGGGGGAGGGCTAACTATGGCTACACCTTC
CDR3: CASSPHLRGRANYGYTF

V: TRBV11-2
J: TRBJ2-7
size: .
D: .
DNA: TGTGCCAGCAGCTTAGGAGGGAGGGGGCGACAGTGGGACGAGCAGTACTTC
CDR3: CASSLGGRGRQWDEQYF

V: TRBV7-2
J: TRBJ2-3
size: .
D: .
DNA: TGTGCCAGCAGCTTATCGGTCCCGAGGCGAGATACGCAGTATTTT
CDR3: CASSLSVPRRDTQYF

V: TRBV5-6
J: TRBJ1-2
size: .
D: TRBD1
DNA: TGTGCCAGCAGGACAGGGGGCAGTAACTATGGCTACACCTTC
CDR3: CASRTGGSNYGYTF

V: TRBV19
J: TRBJ2-6
size: .
D: .
DNA: TGTGCCAGTAGTACCTCTTGGCAGTGGAGATCTGGGGCCAACGTCCTGACTTTC
CDR3: CASSTSWQWRSGANVLTF

V: TRBV7-2
J: TRBJ2-3
size: .
D: .
DNA: TGTGCCAGCAGCTTAGTTGATCCTAGCACAGATACGCAGTATTTT
CDR3: CASSLVDPSTDTQYF

V: TRBV18
J: TRBJ2-1
size: .
D: .
DNA: TGTGCCAGCTCACCGCCCGCGCACAATGAGCAGTTCTTC
CDR3: CASSPPAHNEQFF

V: TRBV7-3
J: TRBJ1-1
size: .
D: .
DNA: TGTGCCAGCAGCTTAACAGGGCACACTGAAGCTTTCTTT
CDR3: CASSLTGHTEAFF

V: TRBV19
J: TRBJ2-2
size: once
D: TRBD2
DNA: TGTGCCAGTAGTACCCGACTAGCGGGAGTGGGCGGGGAGCTGTTTTTT
CDR3: CASSTRLAGVGGELFF

V: TRBV19
J: TRBJ2-3
size: .
D: .
DNA: TGTGCCAGTAATTCTCCCCGGCAGGGAGGCACAGATACGCAGTATTTT
CDR3: CASNSPRQGGTDTQYF

V: TRBV4-2
J: TRBJ2-5
size: .
D: TRBD2
DNA: TGTGCCAGCAGCCAAGACCCGGGGGGGCGTGGAGGAGAGACCCAGTACTTC
CDR3: CASSQDPGGRGGETQYF

V: TRBV7-9
J: TRBJ1-2
size: .
D: .
DNA: TGTGCCAGCAGCTTAGGTGCAGGGAACTATGGCTACACCTTC
CDR3: CASSLGAGNYGYTF

V: TRBV6-1
J: TRBJ1-6
size: .
D: .
DNA: TGTGCCAGCAGTGAAACGGGACACCTAAATTCACCCCTCCACTTT
CDR3: CASSETGHLNSPLHF

V: TRBV19
J: TRBJ2-7
size: .
D: TRBD1
DNA: TGTGCCAGTAGTATTCGACAGGACAGGTTATCCTACGAGCAGTACTTC
CDR3: CASSIRQDRLSYEQYF

V: TRBV28
J: TRBJ1-5
size: once
D: .
DNA: TGTGCCAGCAGTTTAGTGGGGAATCAGCCCCAGCATTTT
CDR3: CASSLVGNQPQHF

V: TRBV18
J: TRBJ2-1
size: .
D: .
DNA: TGTGCCAGCTCCCGGGTTCGCTCCTACAATGAGCAGTTCTTC
CDR3: CASSRVRSYNEQFF